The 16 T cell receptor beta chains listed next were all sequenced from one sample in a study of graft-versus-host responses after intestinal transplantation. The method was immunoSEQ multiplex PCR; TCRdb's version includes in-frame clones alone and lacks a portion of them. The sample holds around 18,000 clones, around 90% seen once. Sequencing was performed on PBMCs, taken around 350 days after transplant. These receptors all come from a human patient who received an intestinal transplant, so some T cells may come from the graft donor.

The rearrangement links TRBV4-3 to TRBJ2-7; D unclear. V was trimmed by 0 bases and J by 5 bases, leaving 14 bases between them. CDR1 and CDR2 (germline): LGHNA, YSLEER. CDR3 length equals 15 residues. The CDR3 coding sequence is TGCGCCAGCAGCCAAGATTGGGTCAGTTACAACGAGCAGTACTTC. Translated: CASSQDWVSYNEQYF.

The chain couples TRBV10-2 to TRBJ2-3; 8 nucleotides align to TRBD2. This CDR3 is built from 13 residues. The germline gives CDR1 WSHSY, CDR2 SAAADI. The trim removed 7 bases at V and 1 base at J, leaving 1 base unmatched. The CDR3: CASKGLGTDTQYF. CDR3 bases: TGCGCCAGCAAGGGACTAGGCACAGATACGCAGTATTTT.

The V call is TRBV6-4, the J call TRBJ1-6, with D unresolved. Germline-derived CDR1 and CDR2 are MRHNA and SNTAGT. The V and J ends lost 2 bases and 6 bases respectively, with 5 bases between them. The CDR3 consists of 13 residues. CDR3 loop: CASSDSFNSPLHF. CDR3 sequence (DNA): TGTGCCAGCAGTGACAGTTTTAATTCACCCCTCCACTTT.

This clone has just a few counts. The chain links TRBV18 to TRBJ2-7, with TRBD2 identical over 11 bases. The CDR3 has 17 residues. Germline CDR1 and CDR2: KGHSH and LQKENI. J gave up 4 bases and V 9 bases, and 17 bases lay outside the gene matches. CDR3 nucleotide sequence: TGTGCCAGTACACCTAATCCCAGGGGACTAGCGGCTTACGAGCAGTACTTC. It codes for CASTPNPRGLAAYEQYF. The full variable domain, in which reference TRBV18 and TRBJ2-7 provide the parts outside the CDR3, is NAGVMQNPRHLVRRRGQEARLRCSPMKGHSHVYWYRQLPEEGLKFMVYLQKENIIDESGMPKERFSAEFPKEGPSILRIQQVVRGDSAAYFCASTPNPRGLAAYEQYFGPGTRLTVT.

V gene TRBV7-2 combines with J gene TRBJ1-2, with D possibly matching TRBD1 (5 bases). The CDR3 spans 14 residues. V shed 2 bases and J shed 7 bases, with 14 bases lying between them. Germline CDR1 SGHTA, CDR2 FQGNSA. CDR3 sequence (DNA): TGTGCCAGCAGCTTACGACAGTCCGCTAGTGGCTACACCTTC. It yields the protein CASSLRQSASGYTF.

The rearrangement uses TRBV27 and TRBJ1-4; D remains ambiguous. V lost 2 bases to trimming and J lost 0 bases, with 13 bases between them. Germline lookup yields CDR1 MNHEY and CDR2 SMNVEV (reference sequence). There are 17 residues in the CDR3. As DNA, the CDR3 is TGTGCCAGCAGTTTAGCGGGTGGCGGTCCAACTAATGAAAAACTGTTTTTT. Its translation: CASSLAGGGPTNEKLFF.

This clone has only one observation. The CDR3 reads CASSEVASGTYEQYF. CDR3 sequence (DNA): TGTGCCAGCAGTGAAGTAGCTAGCGGGACCTACGAGCAGTACTTC. The V and J genes are TRBV6-1 and TRBJ2-7, with TRBD2 identical over 9 bases. The V gene end was trimmed by 1 base and the J gene end by 2 bases; junction bases not matched to a gene: 3. Germline assignment: CDR1 MNHNS and CDR2 SASEGT. The CDR3 loop spans 15 amino acids.

The CDR3 here is CASSRPEGSNQPQHF. CDR3 nucleotide sequence: TGCGCCAGCAGCAGACCCGAGGGTAGCAATCAGCCCCAGCATTTT. The chain couples TRBV5-1 to TRBJ1-5; D gene ambiguous. V lost 4 bases and J 0 bases, leaving 11 bases between the germline ends. CDR3 length: 15 amino acids. Germline V CDR1 and CDR2: SGHRS, YFSETQ.

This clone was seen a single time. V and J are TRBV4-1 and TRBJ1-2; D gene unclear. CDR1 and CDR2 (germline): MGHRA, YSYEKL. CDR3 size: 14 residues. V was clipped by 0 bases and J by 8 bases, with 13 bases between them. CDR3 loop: CASSQDRVWGGYTF. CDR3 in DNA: TGCGCCAGCAGCCAAGATCGAGTATGGGGAGGCTACACCTTC.

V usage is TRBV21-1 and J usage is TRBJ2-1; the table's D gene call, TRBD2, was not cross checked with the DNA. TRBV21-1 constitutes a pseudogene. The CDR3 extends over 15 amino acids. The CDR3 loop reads CASSKKGTSNNEQFF. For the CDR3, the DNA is TGTGCCAGCAGCAAAAAGGGGACTTCGAACAATGAGCAGTTCTTC.

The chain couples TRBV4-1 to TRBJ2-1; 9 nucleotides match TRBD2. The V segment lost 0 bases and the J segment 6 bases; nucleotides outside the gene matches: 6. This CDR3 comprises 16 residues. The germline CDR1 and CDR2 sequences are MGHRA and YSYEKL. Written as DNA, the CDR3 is TGCGCCAGCAGCCAAGATGCGAGCGGGGGGACCAATGAGCAGTTCTTC. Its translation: CASSQDASGGTNEQFF.

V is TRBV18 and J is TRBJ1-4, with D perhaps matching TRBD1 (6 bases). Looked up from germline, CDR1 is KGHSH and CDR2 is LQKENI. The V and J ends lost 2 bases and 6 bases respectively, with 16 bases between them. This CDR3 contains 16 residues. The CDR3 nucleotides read TGTGCCAGCTCACCAGGGCCCCCCGGGACATATGAAAAACTGTTTTTT. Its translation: CASSPGPPGTYEKLFF.

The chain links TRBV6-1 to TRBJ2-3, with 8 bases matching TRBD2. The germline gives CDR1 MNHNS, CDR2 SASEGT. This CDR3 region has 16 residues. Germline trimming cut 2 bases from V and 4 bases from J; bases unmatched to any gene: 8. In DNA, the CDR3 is TGTGCCAGCAGTGAATCTCAGCGGGAGTTTTCAGATACGCAGTATTTT. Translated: CASSESQREFSDTQYF.

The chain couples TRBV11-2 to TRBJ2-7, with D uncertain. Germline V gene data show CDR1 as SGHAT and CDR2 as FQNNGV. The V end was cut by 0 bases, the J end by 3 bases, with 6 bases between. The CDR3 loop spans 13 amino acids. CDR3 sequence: CASSLEGGYEQYF. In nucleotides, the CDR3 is TGTGCCAGCAGCTTAGAAGGTGGCTACGAGCAGTACTTC.

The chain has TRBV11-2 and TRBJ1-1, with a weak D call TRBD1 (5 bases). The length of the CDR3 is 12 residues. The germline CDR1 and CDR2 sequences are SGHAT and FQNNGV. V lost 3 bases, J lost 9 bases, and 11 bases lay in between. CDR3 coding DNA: TGTGCCAGCAGCTTTGCCAGGGACCAAGCTTTCTTT. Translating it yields CASSFARDQAFF.

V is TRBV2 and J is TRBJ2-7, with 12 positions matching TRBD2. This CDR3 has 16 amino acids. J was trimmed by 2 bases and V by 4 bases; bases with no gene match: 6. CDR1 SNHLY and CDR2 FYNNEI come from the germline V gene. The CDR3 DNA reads TGTGCCAGCAGTGGACTAGCGGGAGCGGCGACCTACGAGCAGTACTTC. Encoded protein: CASSGLAGAATYEQYF.